The 32 T cell receptor beta chains presented below share a single source sample, sequenced in a study of response to subunit inactivated influenza vaccine. Each CDR3 protein gets one entry after TCRdb re-called the RT-PCR reads with MiXCR. The repertoire holds hundreds of thousands of distinct CDR3 sequences, about 15% seen once, with less than 4% in the top ten. Sample: CD4+ T cells sorted from PBMCs, taken roughly 24 months after vaccination. These receptors originate from a man aged 50-75 years who received an inactivated influenza vaccine.

This clonotype was seen only a few times. The chain has TRBV20-1 and TRBJ2-3, with 11 bases lining up with TRBD2. Germline V gene sequence: CDR1 DFQATT, CDR2 SNEGSKA (reference sequence). Trimming removed 1 base from V and 6 bases from J; junction bases left unmatched: 9. There are 16 residues in the CDR3. The CDR3 loop is CSARGLSGRAGDTQYF. CDR3 DNA: TGCAGTGCTAGAGGCCTTAGCGGGAGGGCAGGGGATACGCAGTATTTT.

This sequence joins TRBV21-1 and TRBJ1-1; the DNA was not used to check the table's D call, TRBD1. TRBV21-1 has pseudogene status. The CDR3 totals 19 residues. The CDR3 bases are TGTGCCAGCAGCACGCGACCCGGGACAGGGGTCCTCGTGAACACTGAAGCTTTCTTT. It yields the protein CASSTRPGTGVLVNTEAFF.

This clonotype has only a few counts. The rearrangement uses TRBV20-1 and TRBJ1-5, with D hard to call. With 0 bases removed from V and 0 bases from J, the gap between germline ends came to 9 bases. The CDR3 extends over 15 amino acids. Germline V gene data show CDR1 as DFQATT and CDR2 as SNEGSKA (reference sequence). The CDR3 sequence: CSARDETDSNQPQHF. The CDR3 DNA is TGCAGTGCTAGAGATGAAACAGATAGCAATCAGCCCCAGCATTTT.

This clonotype was seen a handful of times. The chain is built from TRBV20-1 and TRBJ2-1; tentatively, D is TRBD2 (5 bases). The CDR3 is 14 residues long. Deletions cut 5 bases from V and 9 bases from J, with 20 bases between. Germline V gives CDR1 DFQATT, CDR2 SNEGSKA (reference sequence). The CDR3 nucleotides read TGCAGTGCTCCCCTCCCCCTAGCCGATCCTGAGCAGTTCTTC. It codes for CSAPLPLADPEQFF.

This clonotype has only a few counts. The chain joins TRBV29-1 to TRBJ2-1, with 9 bases lining up with TRBD2. Germline loops: CDR1 SQVTM, CDR2 ANQGSEA. The ends lost 4 bases at V and 5 bases at J; junction bases unmatched: 12. The length of the CDR3 is 16 residues. The CDR3 DNA reads TGCAGCGTTGCAACGACTAGCGGTATAGGGAACAATGAGCAGTTCTTC. Its translation is CSVATTSGIGNNEQFF.

The chain employs TRBV2 and TRBJ1-6; perhaps TRBD1 as D (5 bases). With 0 bases removed from V and 9 bases from J, the gap between germline ends came to 9 bases. The germline V gene has CDR1 SNHLY and CDR2 FYNNEI. The CDR3 contains 14 residues. The CDR3 sequence is CASSEAAGSSPLHF. Here the CDR3 DNA reads TGTGCCAGCAGTGAAGCAGCAGGGTCTTCACCCCTCCACTTT.

V usage is TRBV29-1 and J usage is TRBJ1-1; D is perhaps TRBD1 (5 bases). V lost 7 bases and J lost 6, with 18 bases in between. The CDR3 sequence is 13 residues long. CDR1 is SQVTM, CDR2 ANQGSEA, per germline. CDR3 sequence reads: CSASGRVSAEAFF. As DNA, the CDR3 is TGCAGCGCCTCGGGCAGGGTTTCGGCTGAAGCTTTCTTT.

The CDR3, as DNA: TGTGCCAGCAGCCTCAGGGGCAGGGATAACATTCAGTACTTC. This sequence encodes CASSLRGRDNIQYF. V gene TRBV7-9 combines with J gene TRBJ2-4, with a possible D match to TRBD1 (6 bases). The CDR3 has 14 residues. V lost 5 bases and J lost 7, with 15 bases in between. Germline V lookup: CDR1 SEHNR, CDR2 FQNEAQ (reference sequence). Filled out from reference TRBV7-9 and TRBJ2-4, the complete variable domain reads DTGVSQNPRHKITKRGQNVTFRCDPISEHNRLYWYRQTLGQGPEFLTYFQNEAQLEKSRLLSDRFSAERPKGSFSTLEIQRTEQGDSAMYLCASSLRGRDNIQYFGAGTRLSVL.

Notes on this clonotype: A read error may produce the germline difference seen at one junction end. This rearrangement joins TRBV7-2 to TRBJ2-7; D is uncertain. Looked up from germline, CDR1 is SGHTA and CDR2 is FQGNSA. The CDR3 sequence is 13 residues long. In nucleotides, the CDR3 is TGTGCCGGCAGCCTCCAAGGCTCCTACGAGCAGTACTTC. As protein: CAGSLQGSYEQYF. The full variable domain, rest sourced from reference TRBV7-2 and TRBJ2-7, is GAGVSQSPSNKVTEKGKDVELRCDPISGHTALYWYRQSLGQGLEFLIYFQGNSAPDKSGLPSDRFSAERTGGSVSTLTIQRTQQEDSAVYLCAGSLQGSYEQYFGPGTRLTVT.

The rearrangement uses TRBV19 and TRBJ1-5, with D perhaps matching TRBD1 (6 bases). Germline CDR1 is LNHDA and CDR2 is SQIVND (reference sequence). Trimming removed 5 bases at V and 6 bases at J, with 11 bases between. The CDR3 totals 13 residues. The chain's CDR3 is CASSYREGQPQHF. The CDR3 DNA reads TGTGCCAGTAGTTACAGGGAAGGTCAGCCCCAGCATTTT.

V is TRBV7-8 and J is TRBJ2-7; D is uncertain. The germline V gene has CDR1 SGHVS and CDR2 FQNEAQ. The CDR3 covers 15 residues. V was shortened by 4 bases and J by 2 bases, with 15 bases between the two germline ends. CDR3 sequence: CASSSKQDLPYEQYF. Here the CDR3 DNA reads TGTGCCAGCAGCTCGAAGCAAGATCTACCCTACGAGCAGTACTTC.

This chain uses TRBV10-3 with TRBJ2-3, with 9 bases that match TRBD2. V lost 7 bases to trimming and J lost 3 bases; unmatched junction nucleotides: 2. Germline V gene data show CDR1 as ENHRY and CDR2 as SYGVKD. The CDR3 consists of 13 residues. The CDR3 nucleotides are TGTGCCATCACGGCGGGAGGGACAGATACGCAGTATTTT. Its translation: CAITAGGTDTQYF.

CDR3 nucleotide sequence: TGCAGTGCTAGAGGGGGGAACAATCAGCCCCAGCATTTT. Residues: CSARGGNNQPQHF. The V and J genes are TRBV20-1 and TRBJ1-5; D might be TRBD1 (5 bases). V was clipped by 1 base and J by 3 bases, with 7 bases between them. The germline CDR1 and CDR2 sequences are DFQATT and SNEGSKA (reference sequence). CDR3 size: 13 residues.

This clonotype was detected only a few times. V gene TRBV28 combines with J gene TRBJ2-1; D perhaps matches TRBD2 (6 bases). The CDR3 is 15 amino acids. V gave up 6 bases and J gave up 8 bases, with 20 bases separating them. The germline V gene encodes CDR1 MDHEN and CDR2 SYDVKM. CDR3 residues: CASSRVAALRDEQFF. CDR3 sequence (DNA): TGTGCCAGCAGCCGGGTAGCGGCCCTTCGGGATGAGCAGTTCTTC.

J is TRBJ1-1 and V is TRBV3-1; the D gene is possibly TRBD1 (5 bases). Per germline, CDR1 LGHDT and CDR2 YNNKEL (reference sequence). CDR3 size: 15 residues. Trimming took 4 bases from V and 2 from J, leaving 14 bases between them. CDR3 residues: CASSRGAGINTEAFF. CDR3 in DNA: TGTGCCAGCAGCCGAGGCGCAGGGATTAACACTGAAGCTTTCTTT.

The rearrangement links TRBV20-1 to TRBJ2-2; D gene uncertain. The CDR3 sequence is 12 residues long. The germline gives CDR1 DFQATT, CDR2 SNEGSKA (reference sequence). V dropped 3 bases and J dropped 3 bases, with 5 bases sitting between them. CDR3 DNA: TGCAGTGCTAGTTGGTACACCGGGGAGCTGTTTTTT. This sequence encodes CSASWYTGELFF.

This clonotype has more than one count but fewer than ten. The chain uses TRBV29-1 and TRBJ1-5; 10 bases line up with TRBD1. CDR1 and CDR2 from the germline V gene are SQVTM and ANQGSEA. The trim removed 6 bases at V and 2 bases at J, leaving 10 bases unmatched. This CDR3 region has 16 residues. CDR3: CSVLDTGTGGNQPQHF. Written as DNA, the CDR3 is TGCAGCGTCCTGGATACCGGGACAGGGGGCAATCAGCCCCAGCATTTT.

In this sample, this clonotype turned up a few times. The J gene is TRBJ2-3, the V gene TRBV7-8; D remains ambiguous. The CDR3 runs to 17 residues. V was trimmed by 5 bases and J by 1 base, leaving 19 bases between them. In germline, CDR1 is SGHVS, CDR2 FQNEAQ. CDR3 protein: CASSPSSGMWGTDTQYF. The CDR3 region has the DNA TGTGCCAGCAGCCCTTCCTCTGGGATGTGGGGCACAGATACGCAGTATTTT. Looking up the rest from reference TRBV7-8 and TRBJ2-3 gives the full variable domain: GAGVSQSPRYKVAKRGQDVALRCDPISGHVSLFWYQQALGQGPEFLTYFQNEAQLDKSGLPSDRFFAERPEGSVSTLKIQRTQQEDSAVYLCASSPSSGMWGTDTQYFGPGTRLTVL.

There are a few counts of this clonotype. V usage is TRBV19 and J usage is TRBJ2-7; D is possibly TRBD2 (5 bases). V lost 3 bases to trimming and J lost 4 bases, with 10 bases between them. The CDR3 is made up of 13 amino acids. CDR1 and CDR2 from the germline V gene are LNHDA and SQIVND (reference sequence). The CDR3 sequence: CASSIGGVYEQYF. For the CDR3, the DNA is TGTGCCAGTAGTATCGGAGGAGTGTACGAGCAGTACTTC.

This clonotype came up a few times. The chain's CDR3 is CASSYRGRTTEAFF. The CDR3 region has the DNA TGTGCCAGCAGTTACAGGGGGCGGACCACTGAAGCTTTCTTT. The chain couples TRBV6-5 to TRBJ1-1, with 7 positions matching TRBD1. J gave up 4 bases and V 2 bases, and 4 bases lay outside the gene matches. The germline gives CDR1 MNHEY, CDR2 SVGAGI. CDR3 length: 14 residues.

This clonotype has more than one count but fewer than ten. V usage is TRBV29-1 and J usage is TRBJ2-1, with TRBD1 matching 7 bases. V gave up 6 bases and J gave up 2 bases; unmatched junction bases: 4. The CDR3 spans 13 residues. Germline assignment: CDR1 SQVTM and CDR2 ANQGSEA. The CDR3 reads CSVHRGTYNEQFF. In nucleotides, the CDR3 is TGCAGCGTGCACAGGGGTACCTACAATGAGCAGTTCTTC.

This clonotype was seen a few times. The chain uses TRBV6-2 or TRBV6-3 and TRBJ1-5; maybe TRBD1 (6 bases). CDR3 size: 17 residues. Trimming took off 3 bases at V and 3 bases at J, with 18 bases between the two ends. Per the germline V gene, CDR1 is MNHEY and CDR2 is SVGEGT. For the CDR3, the DNA is TGTGCCAGCAGTTATCTTGGTACAGGGAGTTACAATCAGCCCCAGCATTTT. Translated, it gives CASSYLGTGSYNQPQHF.

J is TRBJ2-3 and V is TRBV7-9; 7 nucleotides line up with TRBD1. The CDR3 sequence is 16 residues long. After removal of 5 bases from V and 0 bases from J, the junction contained 8 bases not matched to a gene. Germline CDR1 SEHNR, CDR2 FQNEAQ (reference sequence). For the CDR3, the DNA is TGTGCCAGCAGCATATACAGGGGCTCTAGCACAGATACGCAGTATTTT. Protein sequence: CASSIYRGSSTDTQYF.

This clonotype has at least ten counts. The gene calls are TRBV11-2 and TRBJ2-1, with 7 bases identical to TRBD2. CDR1 SGHAT and CDR2 FQNNGV come from the germline V gene. This CDR3 spans 12 amino acids. V trimming: 4 bases; J trimming: 9 bases; junction bases outside the gene matches: 3. The CDR3 region is CASSSPGGEQFF. The CDR3 nucleotides are TGTGCCAGCAGCTCTCCGGGGGGTGAGCAGTTCTTC. The whole variable domain, filled in from reference TRBV11-2 and TRBJ2-1, reads EAGVAQSPRYKIIEKRQSVAFWCNPISGHATLYWYQQILGQGPKLLIQFQNNGVVDDSQLPKDRFSAERLKGVDSTLKIQPAKLEDSAVYLCASSSPGGEQFFGPGTRLTVL.

The V call is TRBV7-2, the J call TRBJ2-5; 9 bases line up with TRBD2. Germline CDR1 reads SGHTA; CDR2 reads FQGNSA. The length of the CDR3 is 15 residues. Germline trimming cut 5 bases from V and 5 bases from J; bases unmatched to any gene: 9. The CDR3 spells CASSPRVAGEETQYF. The CDR3 coding sequence is TGTGCCAGCAGCCCCCGGGTAGCGGGGGAGGAGACCCAGTACTTC.

The chain joins TRBV29-1 to TRBJ2-7, with TRBD2 identical over 11 bases. The CDR3 has 13 amino acids. Germline assignment: CDR1 SQVTM and CDR2 ANQGSEA. V gave up 5 bases and J gave up 8 bases; unmatched junction bases: 8. The CDR3 region is CSVILAGGSQQYF. The CDR3 nucleotides are TGCAGCGTTATTCTAGCGGGAGGAAGCCAGCAGTACTTC.

In its sample, this clonotype was seen a few times. This chain uses TRBV6-1 with TRBJ1-5, with D tentatively TRBD1 (5 bases). The CDR3 has 14 residues. V dropped 6 bases and J dropped 3 bases, with 12 bases sitting between them. Germline loops: CDR1 MNHNS, CDR2 SASEGT. The CDR3 reads CASSPTRANQPQHF. The CDR3 bases are TGTGCCAGCAGCCCAACCAGGGCCAATCAGCCCCAGCATTTT.

The chain combines TRBV3-1 with TRBJ2-7, with TRBD2 as a possible D gene (6 bases). The CDR3 runs to 15 residues. Trimming stripped 1 base from V and 1 base from J, with 11 bases between. Germline V gene sequence: CDR1 LGHDT, CDR2 YNNKEL (reference sequence). CDR3 protein: CASSQVYGGSYEQYF. CDR3 in DNA: TGTGCCAGCAGCCAAGTGTACGGGGGTTCCTACGAGCAGTACTTC.

This clonotype was seen a few times. For the CDR3, the DNA is TGTGCCATCAGCCGCCCTAGCGGGAGTCGGGATGAGCAGTTCTTC. This gives the protein CAISRPSGSRDEQFF. V usage is TRBV10-3 and J usage is TRBJ2-1; 10 nucleotides match TRBD2. The CDR3 length is 15 residues. The germline gives CDR1 ENHRY, CDR2 SYGVKD. V lost 6 bases to trimming and J lost 8 bases; unmatched junction nucleotides: 10.

The rearrangement links TRBV2 to TRBJ1-6; TRBD1 might be the D (6 bases). V lost 3 bases and J lost 2, with 11 bases in between. CDR1 and CDR2 (germline): SNHLY, FYNNEI. CDR3 size: 16 residues. The CDR3 loop reads CASSEKGVAYNSPLHF. DNA for the CDR3: TGTGCCAGCAGTGAGAAGGGGGTGGCCTATAATTCACCCCTCCACTTT. The whole variable domain, remainder taken from reference TRBV2 and TRBJ1-6, is EPEVTQTPSHQVTQMGQEVILRCVPISNHLYFYWYRQILGQKVEFLVSFYNNEISEKSEIFDDQFSVERPDGSNFTLKIRSTKLEDSAMYFCASSEKGVAYNSPLHFGNGTRLTVT.

This rearrangement joins TRBV24-1 to TRBJ2-5; D is perhaps TRBD1 (6 bases). Trimming pared 3 bases from V and 5 bases from J, leaving 21 bases between. CDR3 length: 17 amino acids. The V gene's germline CDR1 is KGHDR and CDR2 SFDVKD. In DNA, the CDR3 is TGTGCCACCAGTGATGCTGGGTTGCGAGGGGGTCGGGAGACCCAGTACTTC. Its translation: CATSDAGLRGGRETQYF.

This clonotype was counted only a few times. V usage is TRBV4-2 and J usage is TRBJ2-5; D call uncertain. Germline V lookup: CDR1 LGHNA, CDR2 YNFKEQ. Trimming pared 4 bases from V and 2 bases from J, leaving 14 bases between. The CDR3 is made up of 15 amino acids. The CDR3 coding sequence is TGTGCCAGCAGCCGTACGGAACTTTTGCAAGAGACCCAGTACTTC. This translates into CASSRTELLQETQYF.